Below, 19 T cell receptor beta chains from the same sample are listed, as sequenced in a study of technical replicates of blood from a few donors. The assay was immunoSEQ multiplex PCR, and TCRdb's table has in-frame clones only and misses some. The table includes about 14,000 clones, around 80% detected once. The sequenced sample was PBMCs. These receptors all come from a human donor in good health.

The chain is built from TRBV5-1 and TRBJ2-3, with D maybe TRBD1 (6 bases). Germline CDR1 SGHRS, CDR2 YFSETQ. The germline V and J ends were trimmed by 2 bases and 3 bases, with 13 bases remaining between them. The CDR3 loop spans 15 amino acids. CDR3 sequence: CASSLGQRGTDTQYF. The CDR3 DNA reads as TGCGCCAGCAGCTTAGGGCAAAGGGGGACAGATACGCAGTATTTT.

The genes are TRBV5-4 and TRBJ2-7, with D unclear. The CDR3 has 12 amino acids. Trimming removed 7 bases at V and 2 bases at J, with 10 bases between. The germline gives CDR1 SGHNT, CDR2 YYREEE (reference sequence). The CDR3 DNA reads as TGTGCCAGCGGCGCTAGTCCCTACGAGCAGTACTTC. Amino acid sequence: CASGASPYEQYF.

The chain combines TRBV9 with TRBJ2-6; D uncertain. CDR3 length equals 16 residues. CDR1 SGDLS and CDR2 YYNGEE come from the germline V gene. With 3 bases removed from V and 4 bases from J, the gap between germline ends came to 14 bases. The CDR3 coding sequence is TGTGCCAGCAGCGCTGATCTCTACTCGGGGGCCAACGTCCTGACTTTC. It encodes CASSADLYSGANVLTF.

V gene TRBV19 combines with J gene TRBJ1-5; D is perhaps TRBD1 (5 bases). The CDR3 consists of 15 residues. The germline gives CDR1 LNHDA, CDR2 SQIVND (reference sequence). Trimming stripped 7 bases from V and 2 bases from J, with 15 bases between. The CDR3 loop reads CASTNQGAGNQPQHF. DNA of the CDR3: TGTGCCAGTACTAATCAGGGCGCGGGCAATCAGCCCCAGCATTTT.

V gene TRBV7-9 combines with J gene TRBJ2-2, with D tentatively TRBD1 (6 bases). Trimming shortened V by 4 bases and J by 8 bases, and 14 bases separated the two germline ends. Germline V gene sequence: CDR1 SEHNR, CDR2 FQNEAQ (reference sequence). CDR3 size: 14 residues. CDR3 sequence: CASSSKTGIGELFF. The CDR3 nucleotides are TGTGCCAGCAGCTCGAAGACAGGTATAGGGGAGCTGTTTTTT.

This sequence joins TRBV19 and TRBJ2-7; a weak D match, TRBD2 (5 bases). The CDR3 covers 12 residues. The germline V and J ends were trimmed by 8 bases and 4 bases, with 12 bases remaining between them. Germline V lookup: CDR1 LNHDA, CDR2 SQIVND (reference sequence). The CDR3 here is CASGGSPYEQYF. The CDR3 nucleotides are TGTGCCAGTGGAGGCAGCCCGTACGAGCAGTACTTC. Based on the CDR3 plus reference TRBV19 and TRBJ2-7, the full variable domain is DGGITQSPKYLFRKEGQNVTLSCEQNLNHDAMYWYRQDPGQGLRLIYYSQIVNDFQKGDIAEGYSVSREKKESFPLTVTSAQKNPTAFYLCASGGSPYEQYFGPGTRLTVT.

The CDR3 region is CASRFGGSYNEQFF. The CDR3 DNA follows: TGTGCCAGCAGATTCGGGGGCTCCTACAATGAGCAGTTCTTC. The rearrangement uses TRBV6-5 and TRBJ2-1, with TRBD2 as a possible D gene (6 bases). Trimming stripped 6 bases from V and 0 bases from J, with 9 bases between. The length of the CDR3 is 14 residues. CDR1 MNHEY and CDR2 SVGAGI come from the germline V gene.

About this clone: The identical CDR3 is also encoded by other nucleotide sequences in the sample. V and J are TRBV9 and TRBJ2-5, with 10 nucleotides matching TRBD2. Germline-derived CDR1 and CDR2 are SGDLS and YYNGEE. There are 18 residues in the CDR3. Trimming took 0 bases from V and 5 from J; bases not matched to a gene: 13. The DNA of the CDR3 is TGTGCCAGCAGCGTAGGGAGGCGGCTAGCGGGAGAGGGGGAGACCCAGTACTTC. Encoded protein: CASSVGRRLAGEGETQYF.

V is TRBV9 and J is TRBJ2-3, with 8 bases identical to TRBD2. The CDR3 covers 15 residues. From germline, CDR1 is SGDLS and CDR2 YYNGEE. Trimming removed 2 bases from V and 6 bases from J; junction bases left unmatched: 8. Here the CDR3 reads CASSVGGTRIDTQYF. DNA for the CDR3: TGTGCCAGCAGCGTTGGTGGGACTAGAATCGATACGCAGTATTTT.

This chain links TRBV11-2 with TRBJ2-3, with 8 nucleotides matching TRBD2. This CDR3 comprises 16 residues. Losses at the gene ends were 3 bases for V and 7 bases for J; bases not matched to a gene: 12. Germline assignment: CDR1 SGHAT and CDR2 FQNNGV. In DNA, the CDR3 is TGTGCCAGCAGCTTCACCTCCGGGACTAGTCCGAATACGCAGTATTTT. As protein: CASSFTSGTSPNTQYF.

The V gene is TRBV7-9, the J gene TRBJ1-2; possibly TRBD1 for D (5 bases). The CDR3 runs 12 residues. The germline V gene encodes CDR1 SEHNR and CDR2 FQNEAQ (reference sequence). Trimming stripped 3 bases from V and 8 bases from J, with 10 bases between. The CDR3 loop reads CASSFGGDGYTF. CDR3 sequence (DNA): TGTGCCAGCAGCTTCGGAGGGGACGGCTACACCTTC.

Only a few counts were recorded for this clone. This chain's CDR3 is CASTTGYGYTF. CDR3 DNA: TGTGCCAGCACGACAGGGTATGGCTACACCTTC. The V gene is TRBV6-6, the J gene TRBJ1-2; 7 bases line up with TRBD1. V was pared by 7 bases and J by 5 bases, with 1 base of the junction left unmatched. Germline V gene data show CDR1 as MNHNY and CDR2 as SVGAGI (reference sequence). The CDR3 spans 11 residues.

This clone was recorded only once. This chain links TRBV28 with TRBJ2-1, with D possibly TRBD2 on 6 matching bases. Germline assignment: CDR1 MDHEN and CDR2 SYDVKM. The CDR3 is made up of 14 amino acids. The ends were cut back, 5 bases at V and 10 bases at J, with 18 bases in the middle. The CDR3 reads CASSPRSLRGEQFF. The DNA for the CDR3 is TGTGCCAGCAGTCCCCGCTCATTGCGGGGCGAGCAGTTCTTC.

V is TRBV10-2 and J is TRBJ1-1; weak D call: TRBD1 (5 bases). V dropped 3 bases and J dropped 4 bases, with 9 bases sitting between them. The CDR3 is 13 residues long. The germline V gene has CDR1 WSHSY and CDR2 SAAADI. The CDR3 protein is CASSDSGFTEAFF. CDR3 bases: TGCGCCAGCAGTGACTCAGGGTTCACTGAAGCTTTCTTT.

This chain links TRBV10-1 with TRBJ2-1; 8 bases map to TRBD1. The CDR3 runs 13 residues. CDR1 and CDR2 from the germline V gene are WNHNN and SYGVQD (reference sequence). Trimming removed 6 bases from V and 8 bases from J; junction bases left unmatched: 6. This CDR3 is CASSAGTGDEQFF. DNA for the CDR3: TGCGCCAGCAGCGCCGGGACAGGCGATGAGCAGTTCTTC.

The genes are TRBV6-5 and TRBJ1-2, with no clear D. V dropped 0 bases and J dropped 5 bases, with 7 bases sitting between them. In germline, CDR1 is MNHEY, CDR2 SVGAGI. The CDR3 covers 13 residues. CDR3 amino acids: CASSYSGSYGYTF. DNA for the CDR3: TGTGCCAGCAGTTACTCTGGCAGTTATGGCTACACCTTC.

V is TRBV19 and J is TRBJ2-2; tentatively, D is TRBD2 (5 bases). CDR1 and CDR2 from the germline V gene are LNHDA and SQIVND (reference sequence). The CDR3 is made up of 13 amino acids. The V end was cut by 7 bases, the J end by 7 bases, with 13 bases between. The CDR3 loop reads CASMAGVVGELFF. The CDR3 nucleotides are TGTGCCAGTATGGCGGGCGTAGTCGGGGAGCTGTTTTTT.

The genes are TRBV6-4 and TRBJ2-3, with TRBD2 identical over 7 bases. CDR3 length: 15 residues. In germline, CDR1 is MRHNA, CDR2 SNTAGT. V shed 4 bases and J 2 bases; nucleotides not matched to a gene: 6. CDR3 sequence: CASSARSGNTDTQYF. As DNA, the CDR3 is TGTGCCAGCAGTGCTCGCAGCGGGAACACAGATACGCAGTATTTT.

This chain connects TRBV7-2 to TRBJ1-2; D is ambiguous. Germline V gene data show CDR1 as SGHTA and CDR2 as FQGNSA. Trimming left V 5 bases short and J 6 bases short, with 13 bases between. The CDR3 loop spans 13 amino acids. The CDR3 protein is CASSRGGSHGYTF. For the CDR3, the DNA is TGTGCCAGCAGCAGAGGAGGGTCCCATGGCTACACCTTC.